The 18 T cell receptor beta chains reported below all come from one sample, sequenced in a study of T cells in Graves' hyperthyroidism and ophthalmopathy. Researchers amplified the TCR beta CDR3 regions from RNA transcripts. HTBI primers drove first-round RT-PCR of the TCR CDR3. MiXCR, applied by TCRdb to the multiplex PCR reads, yields one record per CDR3 protein. The sample lists roughly 240,000 distinct CDR3 sequences; around 24% were seen once. The sequencing sample was made of blood. The receptors here all came from a middle-aged woman with Graves' ophthalmopathy.

Concerning this clonotype itself: Sequence at one end of the junction differs from germline and may be a read error. J is TRBJ2-7 and V is TRBV28; D possibly corresponds to TRBD1 (6 bases). CDR1 and CDR2 (germline): MDHEN, SYDVKM. This CDR3 spans 15 amino acids. The CDR3 protein is CASSSIGGFAYEQSF. The CDR3 DNA reads TGTGCCAGCAGTTCCATAGGGGGATTCGCCTACGAGCAGTCCTTC.

This clonotype was detected many times. The CDR3, as DNA: TGTGCCAGCAGTCCCCGACTAGCGGGAGGGCCTTGGGAGACCCAGTACTTC. Translation gives CASSPRLAGGPWETQYF. This sequence joins TRBV12-3 or TRBV12-4 and TRBJ2-5; 14 nucleotides match TRBD2. V lost 5 bases to trimming and J lost 5 bases; unmatched junction nucleotides: 10. The CDR3 loop spans 17 amino acids.

Of note for this clonotype: This may stem from a read error, because a much larger clone lies one nucleotide away. The chain employs TRBV29-1 and TRBJ2-7; D unclear. The CDR3 runs 13 residues. V dropped 4 bases and J dropped 9 bases, with 19 bases sitting between them. In germline, CDR1 is SQVTM, CDR2 ANQGSEA. The CDR3 DNA is TGCAGCGTTGCTTTCCTAGTTTCCCACGGGCAGTACTTC. Translation gives CSVAFLVSHGQYF.

This chain connects TRBV28 to TRBJ1-2; 9 nucleotides match TRBD1. The germline CDR1 and CDR2 sequences are MDHEN and SYDVKM. The CDR3 covers 14 residues. The V segment lost 2 bases and the J segment 4 bases; nucleotides outside the gene matches: 2. CDR3 protein: CASSLGTGSYGYTF. The CDR3 DNA sequence: TGTGCCAGCAGTTTAGGGACAGGGAGCTATGGCTACACCTTC.

This clonotype occurred many times. This sequence joins TRBV28 and TRBJ1-2, with TRBD1 matching over 7 bases. Germline V gives CDR1 MDHEN, CDR2 SYDVKM. Trimming cost V 4 bases and J 2 bases; bases outside gene matches: 4. The CDR3 spans 14 residues. CDR3 amino acids: CASSYLGQNYGYTF. The CDR3, as DNA: TGTGCCAGCAGTTATCTGGGACAGAACTATGGCTACACCTTC.

This clonotype was observed many times. The V call is TRBV7-2, the J call TRBJ2-7; D is unresolved. The CDR3 spans 13 residues. Per the germline V gene, CDR1 is SGHTA and CDR2 is FQGNSA. V gave up 8 bases and J gave up 0 bases, with 11 bases separating them. CDR3 residues: CASGDRFSYEQYF. The CDR3 nucleotides are TGTGCCAGCGGCGACCGGTTCTCCTACGAGCAGTACTTC.

V is TRBV20-1 and J is TRBJ2-7; D gene uncertain. Germline V CDR1 and CDR2: DFQATT, SNEGSKA (reference sequence). The CDR3 sequence is 11 residues long. V shed 0 bases and J shed 6 bases, with 6 bases lying between them. This CDR3 is CSARESREQYF. DNA for the CDR3: TGCAGTGCTAGAGAAAGTCGCGAGCAGTACTTC.

This clonotype has just one count. The chain combines TRBV28 with TRBJ1-1, with D unclear. The CDR3 has 12 residues. Between the trimmed V and J ends, which lost 1 base and 7 bases, there was a span of 7 bases. The germline V gene encodes CDR1 MDHEN and CDR2 SYDVKM. The CDR3: CASSLLRNEAFF. In DNA, the CDR3 is TGTGCCAGCAGTTTATTGAGGAATGAAGCTTTCTTT.

The chain links TRBV30 to TRBJ1-1; the D gene is possibly TRBD1 (5 bases). The CDR3 sequence is 15 residues long. Deletions cut 8 bases from V and 5 bases from J, with 24 bases between. Germline CDR1 reads GTSNPN; CDR2 reads SVGIG (reference sequence). DNA of the CDR3: TGTGCCCTTACTCGCCGGGACCGGGGAGGAACTGAAGCTTTCTTT. As protein: CALTRRDRGGTEAFF. The whole variable domain, remainder taken from reference TRBV30 and TRBJ1-1, is SQTIHQWPATLVQPVGSPLSLECTVEGTSNPNLYWYRQAAGRGLQLLFYSVGIGQISSEVPQNLSASRPQDRQFILSSKKLLLSDSGFYLCALTRRDRGGTEAFFGQGTRLTVV.

This clonotype was seen ten or more times. The chain joins TRBV3-1 to TRBJ2-5; 11 nucleotides match TRBD2. The ends lost 1 base at V and 2 bases at J; junction bases unmatched: 0. This CDR3 spans 15 amino acids. Germline V gives CDR1 LGHDT, CDR2 YNNKEL (reference sequence). In DNA, the CDR3 is TGTGCCAGCAGCCAAGCTAGCGGGGGGCAAGAGACCCAGTACTTC. Protein: CASSQASGGQETQYF.

This clonotype appeared many times. The V and J genes are TRBV28 and TRBJ2-7; D gene ambiguous. The germline V and J ends were trimmed by 1 base and 2 bases, with 6 bases remaining between them. Germline-derived CDR1 and CDR2 are MDHEN and SYDVKM. CDR3 length equals 13 residues. The CDR3 loop is CASSLLGAYEQYF. As DNA, the CDR3 is TGTGCCAGCAGTTTATTGGGCGCCTACGAGCAGTACTTC.

Note on this clonotype: At one of its ends the junction is not consistent with the germline gene, which may arise from a read error. The chain couples TRBV20-1 to TRBJ2-6, with D possibly matching TRBD2 (5 bases). Germline CDR1 and CDR2: DFQATT and SNEGSKA (reference sequence). CDR3 length: 18 residues. DNA for the CDR3: TGCAGTGCTAGAGATAGGAGCGGTTCTCCCTCTGCGGCCAACGTCCTGACTTTC. It translates to CSARDRSGSPSAANVLTF.

In this sample, this clonotype turned up many times. V and J are TRBV27 and TRBJ1-5; the D is unclear. CDR3 length: 16 amino acids. Germline CDR1 MNHEY, CDR2 SMNVEV (reference sequence). Trimming removed 0 bases from V and 0 bases from J, with 9 bases in between. CDR3 bases: TGTGCCAGCAGTTTATCGCTACCAGGTAGCAATCAGCCCCAGCATTTT. This codes for CASSLSLPGSNQPQHF.

Ten or more counts support this clonotype. The chain combines TRBV4-2 with TRBJ2-7; no reliable D call. The length of the CDR3 is 13 residues. Germline CDR1 reads LGHNA; CDR2 reads YNFKEQ. The V and J ends lost 4 bases and 4 bases respectively, with 11 bases between them. The CDR3 nucleotides are TGTGCCAGCAGCCTCCATAGTCGGTACGAGCAGTACTTC. It specifies CASSLHSRYEQYF.

This clonotype was recorded many times. This chain uses TRBV11-2 with TRBJ2-7; 10 bases align to TRBD2. There are 16 residues in the CDR3. The V and J ends lost 5 bases and 0 bases, in that order; junction bases with no gene match: 7. Germline values: CDR1 SGHAT, CDR2 FQNNGV. As DNA, the CDR3 is TGTGCCAGCAGCGTGAGGCCTAGCGGGAGCTCCTACGAGCAGTACTTC. This gives the protein CASSVRPSGSSYEQYF.

Many counts were recorded for this clonotype. The chain couples TRBV28 to TRBJ1-5, with D possibly being TRBD1 (5 bases). V lost 4 bases and J lost 7, with 8 bases in between. Looked up from germline, CDR1 is MDHEN and CDR2 is SYDVKM. The CDR3 loop spans 12 amino acids. For the CDR3, the DNA is TGTGCCAGCAGTTCCCGGGGGCAGCCCCAGCATTTT. This codes for CASSSRGQPQHF.

This clonotype was recorded many times. One end of the junction fails to match germline, which may point to a read error. V gene TRBV18 combines with J gene TRBJ2-5; 7 bases align to TRBD1. CDR1 and CDR2 from the germline V gene are KGHSH and LQKENI. This CDR3 is 13 amino acids long. The CDR3 coding sequence is TGCGCCAGCAGCCCGGACAGGAAAGAGACCCAGTACTTC. This translates into CASSPDRKETQYF.

Ten or more counts support this clonotype. The chain couples TRBV7-6 to TRBJ2-7, with 9 nucleotides matching TRBD2. CDR1 is SGHVS, CDR2 FNYEAQ, per germline. J gave up 3 bases and V 4 bases, and 7 bases lay outside the gene matches. The CDR3 extends over 15 amino acids. CDR3 protein: CASSSMGREGYEQYF. DNA of the CDR3: TGTGCCAGCAGCTCCATGGGGCGGGAGGGCTACGAGCAGTACTTC.